This T cell receptor (beta chain) derives from a study of OX40 agonist ivuxolimab in advanced cancers. The overall study: Ivuxolimab is a fully human IgG2 antibody that activates OX40 (CD134). At doses from 0.01 to 10 mg/kg, patients were given intravenous ivuxolimab every 2 weeks.

Some clones are missing from TCRdb's copy, which holds only in-frame ones; the method was immunoSEQ multiplex PCR. The sample holds over 75,000 clones; 80% to 95% are singletons and the top ten take approximately 1.2%. The length of the CDR3 is 15 residues. Trimming left V 2 bases short and J 5 bases short, with 12 bases between. The germline CDR1 and CDR2 sequences are MNHEY and SVGAGI. V and J are TRBV6-5 and TRBJ1-4; perhaps TRBD1 as D (5 bases). This TCR came from an adult with an advanced solid tumor such as melanoma, head and neck, liver or kidney cancer. The sample was CD4+ or CD8+ T cells sorted from blood, taken in a trial of the OX40 agonist ivuxolimab. The CDR3 loop is CASSYRGRVNEKLFF. The CDR3 region has the DNA TGTGCCAGCAGTTACCGGGGGAGGGTGAATGAAAAACTGTTTTTT.